The subject of this entry is one TCR beta chain. The data stem from a study of cytomegalovirus exposure and HLA in healthy donors. This CDR3 spans 18 amino acids. CDR1 is SQVTM and CDR2 is ANQGSEA in the germline V gene. With V trimmed by 5 bases and J by 5 bases, 16 bases remained unmatched. The PCR contained 60 Vbeta and 13 Jbeta primers. The assay was immunoSEQ multiplex PCR, and TCRdb's table has in-frame clones only and misses some. In all, the sample yields 100,000 to 150,000 clones. This chain connects TRBV29-1 to TRBJ2-5; 14 nucleotides align to TRBD2. The sequenced sample was PBMCs. The TCR comes from a man in his forties in good health and CMV-seronegative. The CDR3 bases are TGCAGCGTTCGACTTCCGGGACTAGCGGGAGTCACTTGGGAGACCCAGTACTTC. As protein: CSVRLPGLAGVTWETQYF.